Included here is one T cell receptor beta chain sequence, with context. In germline, CDR1 is MDHEN, CDR2 SYDVKM. Trimming left V 7 bases short and J 5 bases short, with 14 bases between. The CDR3 consists of 13 residues. The sample is drawn from a study of shared clonotypes between healthy human individuals. Some clones are missing from TCRdb's copy, which holds only in-frame ones; the method was immunoSEQ multiplex PCR. The table shows about 610,000 clones, with around 97% occurring only once. Sequences were obtained from naive CD4+ T cells sorted from blood. Subset in this sample: CD45RA+ positively selected. The TCR was taken from a woman in her thirties in good health. The chain has TRBV28 and TRBJ1-2; the D is unclear. Here the CDR3 DNA reads TGTGCCAGCACCCCCGGTCAAGGGTATGGCTACACCTTC. Encoded protein: CASTPGQGYGYTF.